One T cell receptor (beta chain) is described in this entry. Time point meaning: patch test 1, 2 weeks after DPC sensitization. Treatment specified: therapeutic diphenylcyclopropenone sensitization with weekly scalp DPC. This sample stems from a study of human T cells and chemical hapten exposure. J was trimmed by 3 bases and V by 4 bases; bases with no gene match: 6. CDR1 and CDR2 (germline): ENHRY, SYGVKD. The CDR3 length is 14 residues. TCRdb redid the calling of the RACE reads with MiXCR, one entry per CDR3 protein. The table records under 200,000 distinct CDR3 sequences, about 15% of them present only once.

This sample comprised whole blood, obtained in connection with sensitization to the hapten diphenylcyclopropenone (DPC). The clonotype originates from a woman in her 30s with alopecia areata. Some clones in this sample may be carry-over from other donors' samples. The V call is TRBV10-3, the J call TRBJ2-7, with 7 bases aligning to TRBD2. The CDR3 region has the DNA TGTGCCATCAGTGCAGACGGGGAGGGCTACGAGCAGTACTTC. This codes for CAISADGEGYEQYF.